Listed below are T cell receptor beta chains from one sample, sequenced in a study of technical replicates of blood from a handful of donors. Sequenced by immunoSEQ multiplex PCR; TCRdb stores in-frame clones only, minus some. Here the sample spans tens of thousands of clones, 90% to 95% being singletons. Sequencing was carried out using PBMCs. The receptors were gathered from a human donor in good health. Some clones in this sample may be carry-over from other donors' samples. Both conserved end residues are part of each CDR3. Fields, in order: V gene, clone size, D gene, CDR3 length, J gene, CDR3 DNA, CDR3 protein. D genes are given only for firm matches. Clone size appears in some rows only: once, few, many, or a class for an expanded clone.

v_gene: TRBV9; abundance: once; d_gene: TRBD1; len: 15; j_gene: TRBJ2-7; CDR3nt: TGTGCCAGCAGCGTAGGTACAGGGGGGTCCTACGAGCAGTACTTC; CDR3aa: CASSVGTGGSYEQYF
v_gene: TRBV7-6; abundance: once; d_gene: -; len: 12; j_gene: TRBJ2-5; CDR3nt: TGTGCCAGCAGCTTGAACAGGGAGACCCAGTACTTC; CDR3aa: CASSLNRETQYF
v_gene: TRBV15; abundance: -; d_gene: -; len: 12; j_gene: TRBJ1-1; CDR3nt: TGTGCCACCAGCAGAGACCGGGATGAAGCTTTCTTT; CDR3aa: CATSRDRDEAFF
v_gene: TRBV5-1; abundance: -; d_gene: -; len: 16; j_gene: TRBJ2-5; CDR3nt: TGCGCCAGCAGCCCTGGACCAGGGCCACTTGAAGAGACCCAGTACTTC; CDR3aa: CASSPGPGPLEETQYF
v_gene: TRBV7-2; abundance: -; d_gene: TRBD2; len: 15; j_gene: TRBJ2-7; CDR3nt: TGTGCCAGCAGCTCGGGACTAGCGGGAGGGCGCGAGCAGTACTTC; CDR3aa: CASSSGLAGGREQYF
v_gene: TRBV2; abundance: -; d_gene: TRBD1; len: 12; j_gene: TRBJ2-7; CDR3nt: TGTGCCAGCAGTGGGCAGGGGGTAACCCCGTACTTC; CDR3aa: CASSGQGVTPYF
v_gene: TRBV29-1; abundance: -; d_gene: -; len: 11; j_gene: TRBJ2-7; CDR3nt: TGCAGCGTTGAGGGGACACCTGAGCAGTACTTC; CDR3aa: CSVEGTPEQYF
v_gene: TRBV30; abundance: -; d_gene: -; len: 13; j_gene: TRBJ2-3; CDR3nt: TGTGCCTGGGACTACCGAACCACAGATACGCAGTATTTT; CDR3aa: CAWDYRTTDTQYF
v_gene: TRBV4-3; abundance: -; d_gene: TRBD2; len: 18; j_gene: TRBJ2-2; CDR3nt: TGCGCCAGCAGCCCCCGGGGTAGCGGGGGGTCGAACACCGGGGAGCTGTTTTTT; CDR3aa: CASSPRGSGGSNTGELFF
v_gene: TRBV7-3; abundance: -; d_gene: TRBD1; len: 15; j_gene: TRBJ1-3; CDR3nt: TGTGCCAGCAGCTCACAGGGGGCCGCTGGAAACACCATATATTTT; CDR3aa: CASSSQGAAGNTIYF
v_gene: TRBV4-1; abundance: -; d_gene: TRBD1; len: 16; j_gene: TRBJ2-7; CDR3nt: TGCGCCAGCAGCCAAGATCCACAGGGGCCAGCCTACGAGCAGTACTTC; CDR3aa: CASSQDPQGPAYEQYF
v_gene: TRBV6-6; abundance: -; d_gene: -; len: 14; j_gene: TRBJ1-1; CDR3nt: TGTGCCAGCAGGGGTAGCCTCCCGAACACTGAAGCTTTCTTT; CDR3aa: CASRGSLPNTEAFF
v_gene: TRBV6-1; abundance: once; d_gene: TRBD1; len: 15; j_gene: TRBJ1-4; CDR3nt: TGTGCCAGCAGCGACCGTCCGACAGGGGGTGAAAAACTGTTTTTT; CDR3aa: CASSDRPTGGEKLFF
v_gene: TRBV6-6; abundance: -; d_gene: -; len: 15; j_gene: TRBJ1-6; CDR3nt: TGTGCCAGCAGTGCACCGGGGGAAGGTAATTCACCCCTCCACTTT; CDR3aa: CASSAPGEGNSPLHF
v_gene: TRBV6-5; abundance: few; d_gene: -; len: 14; j_gene: TRBJ2-7; CDR3nt: TGTGCCAGCAGTATGGACCGGGATTTATACGAGCAGTACTTC; CDR3aa: CASSMDRDLYEQYF
v_gene: TRBV7-3; abundance: -; d_gene: TRBD2; len: 18; j_gene: TRBJ2-2; CDR3nt: TGTGCCAGCAGCTCGGGACTAGCGGGGGCCGCGAACACCGGGGAGCTGTTTTTT; CDR3aa: CASSSGLAGAANTGELFF
v_gene: TRBV2; abundance: -; d_gene: -; len: 14; j_gene: TRBJ1-5; CDR3nt: TGTGCCAGCATGCAGGGCCATAGCAATCAGCCCCAGCATTTT; CDR3aa: CASMQGHSNQPQHF